This TCR beta chain was sequenced during a study of cytomegalovirus exposure and HLA in healthy donors. The repertoire was sequenced with immunoSEQ multiplex PCR; TCRdb's copy has only in-frame clones and lacks some. The sample carries roughly 230,000 clones, 90% recorded once. Overall study findings and caveats: First-cohort TCR clusters were later found to tend to co-occur in the roughly 110 validation repertoires.

This CDR3 comprises 16 residues. Germline V CDR1 and CDR2: GTSNPN, SVGIG (reference sequence). V dropped 3 bases and J dropped 2 bases, with 19 bases sitting between them. A remark on this clone: Its target is not known.

Source material: PBMCs. V gene TRBV30 combines with J gene TRBJ1-1; D uncertain. This receptor was identified in a young woman in good health and CMV-seronegative. For the CDR3, the DNA is TGTGCCTGGAGGCCTTTGGGTCCAGGACTCAACACTGAAGCTTTCTTT. Residues: CAWRPLGPGLNTEAFF.